Listed here are 18 T cell receptor beta chains from one sample, sequenced in a study of blood T cell repertoires in COVID-19. Assay: immunoSEQ multiplex PCR; the TCRdb copy retains only in-frame clones and omits some. The profile shows about 250,000 clones, about 88% of them singletons. Specimen: peripheral blood. The receptor set was obtained from a middle-aged woman who had recovered from COVID-19.

V is TRBV2 and J is TRBJ2-1, with D uncertain. The CDR3 is made up of 10 amino acids. Germline V gene sequence: CDR1 SNHLY, CDR2 FYNNEI. The V and J ends lost 6 bases and 8 bases respectively, with 5 bases between them. As DNA, the CDR3 is TGTGCCAGCAGCATCCATGAGCAGTTCTTC. Encoded protein: CASSIHEQFF.

The V gene is TRBV10-1, the J gene TRBJ1-6; D is undetermined. CDR3 length equals 14 residues. Germline V CDR1 and CDR2: WNHNN, SYGVQD (reference sequence). The ends were cut back, 2 bases at V and 8 bases at J, with 10 bases in the middle. Here the CDR3 reads CASSEDRVYSPLHF. The DNA for the CDR3 is TGCGCCAGCAGTGAGGACCGGGTCTATTCACCCCTCCACTTT.

This rearrangement joins TRBV3-1 (or the pseudogene TRBV3-2) to TRBJ1-1, with D tentatively TRBD1 (5 bases). The CDR3 extends over 14 amino acids. Germline CDR1 and CDR2: LGHDT and YNNKEL (reference sequence). V dropped 4 bases and J dropped 1 base, with 10 bases sitting between them. The CDR3 loop is CASSPGVPNTEAFF. CDR3 DNA: TGTGCCAGCAGCCCGGGGGTTCCGAACACTGAAGCTTTCTTT.

J is TRBJ2-4 and V is TRBV5-1; D possibly corresponds to TRBD1 (6 bases). V was cut by 4 bases and J by 1 base, with 15 bases left in between. In germline, CDR1 is SGHRS, CDR2 YFSETQ. The CDR3 totals 16 residues. The CDR3, as DNA: TGCGCCAGCAGCCCCGGACAGCCTTTTGCCAAAAACATTCAGTACTTC. Amino acid sequence: CASSPGQPFAKNIQYF.

The chain carries TRBV7-8 and TRBJ2-1; 8 nucleotides match TRBD2. Germline lookup yields CDR1 SGHVS and CDR2 FQNEAQ. With V trimmed by 0 bases and J by 0 bases, 13 bases remained unmatched. This CDR3 contains 20 residues. CDR3 residues: CASSLATDLQAGASYNEQFF. The CDR3 coding sequence is TGTGCCAGCAGCTTAGCGACGGACCTTCAAGCGGGAGCCTCCTACAATGAGCAGTTCTTC.

This sequence joins TRBV7-9 and TRBJ1-1; D is unresolved. Germline V lookup: CDR1 SEHNR, CDR2 FQNEAQ (reference sequence). V was clipped by 5 bases and J by 0 bases, with 10 bases between them. This CDR3 spans 14 amino acids. In nucleotides, the CDR3 is TGTGCCAGCAGCCCCTCCGGGTTGAACACTGAAGCTTTCTTT. It encodes CASSPSGLNTEAFF.

The genes are TRBV2 and TRBJ2-7, with D possibly matching TRBD2 (7 bases). Trimming took 8 bases from V and 1 from J, leaving 15 bases between them. CDR3 length equals 14 residues. Germline V lookup: CDR1 SNHLY, CDR2 FYNNEI. Here the CDR3 reads CASGGGTPSYEQYV. The DNA of the CDR3 is TGTGCCAGCGGGGGGGGGACACCATCCTACGAGCAGTACGTC.

This chain links TRBV4-1 with TRBJ2-1, with D maybe TRBD1 (6 bases). The CDR3 has 16 amino acids. V lost 2 bases and J 5 bases, leaving 16 bases between the germline ends. CDR1 is MGHRA and CDR2 is YSYEKL in the germline V gene. The CDR3 bases are TGCGCCAGCAGCCAATGGGGGCCCCCTCCTAACAATGAGCAGTTCTTC. Its protein is CASSQWGPPPNNEQFF.

The chain links TRBV6-6 to TRBJ2-7; 9 bases line up with TRBD1. After removal of 4 bases from V and 7 bases from J, the junction contained 8 bases not matched to a gene. The CDR3 has 14 amino acids. From germline, CDR1 is MNHNY and CDR2 SVGAGI (reference sequence). The CDR3 DNA reads as TGTGCCAGCAGTTGGACAGGGGCGGCGAGGGAGCAGTACGTC. Its translation is CASSWTGAAREQYV.

The chain carries TRBV18 and TRBJ2-2; 7 nucleotides line up with TRBD2. The CDR3 extends over 15 amino acids. J was trimmed by 1 base and V by 2 bases; bases with no gene match: 1. The germline V gene encodes CDR1 KGHSH and CDR2 LQKENI. The CDR3, as DNA: TGTGCCAGCTCACCAAGGGAGGGGAACACCGGGGAGCTGTTTTTT. This codes for CASSPREGNTGELFF.

This sequence joins TRBV7-2 and TRBJ2-5, with D perhaps TRBD2 (5 bases). Germline CDR1 and CDR2: SGHTA and FQGNSA. The V end lost 5 bases, the J end lost 5 bases, and 18 bases lay between the germline ends. There are 15 residues in the CDR3. Here the CDR3 reads CASSQRKAGQETQYF. The DNA for the CDR3 is TGTGCCAGCAGCCAGCGGAAAGCAGGCCAGGAGACCCAGTACTTC.

The genes are TRBV19 and TRBJ2-5, with 9 bases lining up with TRBD2. Germline V gene data show CDR1 as LNHDA and CDR2 as SQIVND (reference sequence). The V gene end was trimmed by 5 bases and the J gene end by 2 bases; junction bases not matched to a gene: 3. The CDR3 covers 14 residues. CDR3 loop: CASSVSGSQETQYF. CDR3 nucleotides: TGTGCCAGTAGTGTTAGCGGGAGTCAAGAGACCCAGTACTTC.

The chain combines TRBV7-2 with TRBJ2-1, with 16 positions matching TRBD2. With 4 bases clipped from V and 4 bases from J, the junction kept 7 bases outside the gene matches. Germline V gives CDR1 SGHTA, CDR2 FQGNSA. The length of the CDR3 is 18 residues. CDR3 in amino acids: CASSSGTSGRALYNEQFF. The CDR3 DNA reads as TGTGCCAGCAGCTCCGGGACTAGCGGGAGGGCCTTGTACAATGAGCAGTTCTTC.

V gene TRBV27 combines with J gene TRBJ1-5; D perhaps matches TRBD1 (6 bases). This CDR3 comprises 14 residues. Trimming took 5 bases from V and 1 from J, leaving 9 bases between them. Germline V gene data show CDR1 as MNHEY and CDR2 as SMNVEV (reference sequence). Written as DNA, the CDR3 is TGTGCCAGCAGTCGACAGGAAAGCAATCAGCCCCAGCATTTT. It specifies CASSRQESNQPQHF.

The chain joins TRBV9 to TRBJ2-5; possible D gene TRBD1, 6 bases. CDR1 is SGDLS and CDR2 is YYNGEE in the germline V gene. The CDR3 has 16 amino acids. V was trimmed by 0 bases and J by 5 bases, leaving 17 bases between them. CDR3 sequence reads: CASSVVVWAGEETQYF. CDR3 sequence (DNA): TGTGCCAGCAGCGTAGTAGTTTGGGCAGGGGAGGAGACCCAGTACTTC.

This chain links TRBV19 with TRBJ2-1; 9 bases align to TRBD2. The CDR3 length is 17 residues. V shed 1 base and J 6 bases; nucleotides not matched to a gene: 10. From germline, CDR1 is LNHDA and CDR2 SQIVND (reference sequence). The chain's CDR3 is CASSIGGLAGRFNEQFF. The CDR3, as DNA: TGTGCCAGTAGTATAGGTGGTCTAGCGGGGAGATTCAATGAGCAGTTCTTC.

This chain connects TRBV28 to TRBJ2-4; D gene ambiguous. Trimming shortened V by 10 bases and J by 3 bases, and 16 bases separated the two germline ends. Germline V gene sequence: CDR1 MDHEN, CDR2 SYDVKM. CDR3 length equals 14 residues. The CDR3 DNA reads TGTGCCACCGATAGTTTCACGGGCAAAAACATTCAGTACTTC. Protein sequence: CATDSFTGKNIQYF.

Only one count was recorded for this clone. J is TRBJ1-2 and V is TRBV5-1; D perhaps matches TRBD1 (6 bases). Germline loops: CDR1 SGHRS, CDR2 YFSETQ. The CDR3 runs 14 residues. The V end lost 0 bases, the J end lost 6 bases, and 12 bases lay between the germline ends. CDR3 region: CASSLALQGNGYTF. In DNA, the CDR3 is TGCGCCAGCAGCTTGGCCCTGCAGGGGAATGGCTACACCTTC.